Here is one T cell receptor (beta chain) with its context. The assay was immunoSEQ multiplex PCR, and TCRdb's table has in-frame clones only and misses some. This table has approximately 94,000 clones, roughly 92% appearing once. The sample belongs to a study of control samples from healthy donors and cancer patients. V lost 7 bases to trimming and J lost 0 bases, with 10 bases between them. The germline V gene encodes CDR1 LNHDA and CDR2 SQIVND (reference sequence). The CDR3 totals 14 residues. Specimen: blood. The chain carries TRBV19 and TRBJ1-3; D is unresolved. The sequence was collected from a woman aged 25 to 39 in good health. The CDR3 loop is CASTGDGSGNTIYF. In DNA, the CDR3 is TGTGCCAGTACGGGAGACGGCTCTGGAAACACCATATATTTT.